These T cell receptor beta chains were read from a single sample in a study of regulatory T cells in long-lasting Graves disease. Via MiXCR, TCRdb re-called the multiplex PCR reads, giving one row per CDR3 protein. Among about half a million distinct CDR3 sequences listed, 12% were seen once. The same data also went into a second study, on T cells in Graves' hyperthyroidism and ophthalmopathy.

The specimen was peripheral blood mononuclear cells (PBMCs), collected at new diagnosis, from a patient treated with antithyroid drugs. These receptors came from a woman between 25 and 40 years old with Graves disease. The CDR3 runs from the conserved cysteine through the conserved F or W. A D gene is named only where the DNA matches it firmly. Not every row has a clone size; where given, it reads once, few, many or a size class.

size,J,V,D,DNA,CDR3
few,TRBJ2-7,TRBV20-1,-,TGCAGTGCTAGAGTCTTAGGGGGGTGGGAGCAGTACTTC,CSARVLGGWEQYF
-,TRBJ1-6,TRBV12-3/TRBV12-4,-,TGTGCCAGCAGTCCCGACAGCGGGGGCAATTCACCCCTCCACTTT,CASSPDSGGNSPLHF
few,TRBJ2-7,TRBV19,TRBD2,TGTGCCAGTAGTATGGGAGGGTACACCTACGAGCAGTACTTC,CASSMGGYTYEQYF
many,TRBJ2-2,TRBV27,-,TGTGCCAGCAGTTTCACCTTGAACACCGGGGAGCTGTTTTTT,CASSFTLNTGELFF
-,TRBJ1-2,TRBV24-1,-,TGTGCCACCAGTGAGTTTTTTAGGGACTATGGCTACACCTTC,CATSEFFRDYGYTF
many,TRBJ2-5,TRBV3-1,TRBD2,TGTGCCAGCAGCCTCCCTAGCGGGGGGGGAGAGACCCAGTACTTC,CASSLPSGGGETQYF
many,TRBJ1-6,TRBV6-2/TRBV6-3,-,TGTGCCAGCAGCCGCTTTGGGGAGACAGCCGGATCCTCACCCCTCCACTTT,CASSRFGETAGSSPLHF
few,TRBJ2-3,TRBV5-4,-,TGTGCCAGCAGCAAGGGGGGAGGCTGGACAGATACGCAGTATTTT,CASSKGGGWTDTQYF
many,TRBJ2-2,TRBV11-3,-,TGTGCCAGCAGCCCATATCGGTTAAGGGACACCGGGGAGCTGTTTTTT,CASSPYRLRDTGELFF
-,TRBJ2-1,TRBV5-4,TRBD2,TGTGCCAGCAGCTTGGCGGGAGGGAAATACAATGAGCAGTTCTTC,CASSLAGGKYNEQFF
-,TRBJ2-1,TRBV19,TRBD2,TGTGCCAGTAGTCCGGGACTAGCGGCCCATGAGCAGTTCTTC,CASSPGLAAHEQFF
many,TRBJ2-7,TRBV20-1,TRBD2,TGCAGTGCTAGAGATCTTGGTAGCGGGAGGTACGAGCAGTACTTC,CSARDLGSGRYEQYF
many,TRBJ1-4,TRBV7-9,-,TGTGCCAGCAGCCGGACAGCCTTTAATGAAAAACTGTTTTTT,CASSRTAFNEKLFF
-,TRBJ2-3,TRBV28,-,TGTGCCAGCAGTTTGCGCAGGGGGGGGACAGATACGCAGTATTTT,CASSLRRGGTDTQYF
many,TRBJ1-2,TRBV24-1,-,TGTGCCACCAGTGATTTGTGGAGGGACTATGGCTACACCTTC,CATSDLWRDYGYTF
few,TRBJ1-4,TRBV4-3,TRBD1,TGCGCCAGCAGCCAATCGTTTACAGGGGGAGAAAAACTGTTTTTT,CASSQSFTGGEKLFF
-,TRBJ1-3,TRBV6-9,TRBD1,TGTGCCAGCAGTTCCTCAGGGACAGGGTTGGGAAACACCATATATTTT,CASSSSGTGLGNTIYF
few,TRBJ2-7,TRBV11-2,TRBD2,TGTGCCAGCAGCTTAGTGGCTAGCGGGGTGGTGTACTTC,CASSLVASGVVYF
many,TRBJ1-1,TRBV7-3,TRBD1,TGTGCCAGCAGCCCGACAGGGGGTGGTGACACTGAAGCTTTCTTT,CASSPTGGGDTEAFF
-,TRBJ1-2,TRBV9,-,TGTGCCAGCAGCGTAAGCCTTGGCGGTACACTGAGGAACTATGGCTACACCTTC,CASSVSLGGTLRNYGYTF
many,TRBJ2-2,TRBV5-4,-,TGTGCCAGCAGCCAACCCGACAGGCGCACCGGGGAGCTGTTTTTT,CASSQPDRRTGELFF
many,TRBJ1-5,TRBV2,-,TGTGCCAGCCACAGGGAAGGCGATCAGCCCCAGCATTTT,CASHREGDQPQHF
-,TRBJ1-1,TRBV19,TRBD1,TGTGCCAGTAGTATGGGACAGGGGGCGTTTATCGCTGAAGCTTTCTTT,CASSMGQGAFIAEAFF
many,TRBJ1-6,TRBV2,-,TGTGCCAGCAGTGAACGGATATACTATAATTCACCCCTCCACTTT,CASSERIYYNSPLHF
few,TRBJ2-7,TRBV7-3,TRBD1,TGTGCCATCAAACGGACAGGGCGCCTTCCGACCTACGAGCAGTACTTC,CAIKRTGRLPTYEQYF
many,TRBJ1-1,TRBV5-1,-,TGCGCCAGCAGCTTGGCAGGCAGGAACACTGAAGCTTTCTTT,CASSLAGRNTEAFF
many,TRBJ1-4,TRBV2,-,TGTGCCAGTGAGAGTGAAAAACTGTTTTTT,CASESEKLFF
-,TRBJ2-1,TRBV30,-,TGTGCCTGGAGCCCCTCAAGAGCGGTACCCTACAATGAGCAGTTCTTC,CAWSPSRAVPYNEQFF
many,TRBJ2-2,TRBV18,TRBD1,TGTGCCAGCTCACCACGACAGGGAGTGGACACCGGGGAGCTGTTTTTT,CASSPRQGVDTGELFF